The clone carrying this T cell receptor beta chain was found once. Its specificity is unknown. These data come from a study of OX40 agonist ivuxolimab in advanced cancers. Study-level information: Participants averaged about 60 years of age (range about 23 to 90) and were approximately 81% male.

Per germline, CDR1 SGHDT and CDR2 YYEEEE. The CDR3 has 16 amino acids. Between the trimmed V and J ends, which lost 0 bases and 4 bases, there was a span of 14 bases. Study-wide findings and caveats: Average numbers of expanded clones were greater in CD8+ T cells than in CD4+.

Repertoires were generated with immunoSEQ multiplex PCR, while TCRdb's copy carries only in-frame clones and drops some. The sample has tens of thousands of clones, approximately 94% seen once. The sequencing used CD4+ or CD8+ T cells sorted from blood, collected in a trial of the OX40 agonist ivuxolimab. V usage is TRBV5-6 and J usage is TRBJ1-5, with D maybe TRBD1 (6 bases). The receptor's source is an adult with an advanced solid tumor such as melanoma, head and neck, liver or kidney cancer. The CDR3 DNA is TGTGCCAGCAGCTTGGCGGACAGAGCTACAAATCAGCCCCAGCATTTT. It is translated as CASSLADRATNQPQHF.